Here is one TCR beta chain with its context. It lacks a known antigen. No much larger clone exists at a distance of one base, and base qualities are not known. TCRbeta CDR3 regions were amplified from genomic DNA by means of the immunoSEQ Assay, a bias-controlled multiplex PCR. The source study handled its data this way. The number of nucleated cells in each sample was estimated by amplification of reference gene primers within the assay. To quantify the absolute abundance of each unique TCRbeta CDR3 rearrangement, sequence reads were collapsed and filtered. For each sample, productive Simpson clonality was calculated as the square root of Simpson's diversity index over productive rearrangements. What TCRdb holds here is the immuneACCESS table cut down to in-frame rearrangements. Part of the clones is not present; checked against another copy, under half of the missing clones reflect an unresolved V gene, and the others are unexplained. The DNA gave D and trimming, while V, J and clone size come from that table. The sample table shows approximately 300,000 clones, and 86% are seen once. Around 1.6% of the sample is in the top ten clones.

The data stem from a study of blood T cell repertoires in COVID-19 (TCRdb year 2020). Context from the whole study: Collaborator samples came from the United States, Italy and Spain and covered acute and convalescent phases of COVID-19. The material from the prospective study consisted of cDNA or gDNA derived from T cells, B-cell-depleted T cells, or PBMCs. The dataset comprised deeply sampled blood TCRbeta repertoires from subjects exposed to, actively infected with, or recovered from COVID-19. A freely available public database, intended as a resource for researchers studying the immune response to SARS-CoV-2, is where the repertoires were released. Samples were obtained from the ongoing ImmuneRACE study (first 160 participants) and from 1,254 subjects provided by 6 global collaborators. A de-identified subject ID, COVID-19 status, age in years and sex were almost always included in the sample metadata. Where available, HLA class I and class II types were taken from metadata supplied by the sample provider and were not determined by assay-based typing. Study-wide findings and limitations: The quantity of clinical and demographic metadata differed by source and by participant and was supplied without curation.

Collaborating institutions collected whole blood in K2EDTA tubes following their own protocols. For TCRbeta analysis, collaborators shipped samples as frozen whole blood, isolated PBMCs, or DNA extracted from either of those sample types. From cysteine to phenylalanine, the CDR3 is 14 amino acids long. Only CDR3 DNA is held: 42 bases, read in frame from base 1. V drops 2 bases and J drops 4 bases, leaving 11 bases in between. CDR1 and CDR2, per the germline V gene, are MDHEN and SYDVKM. The sequenced sample was peripheral blood. The clonotype originates from a woman between 45 and 65 years old with acute or convalescent COVID-19. The chain links TRBV28 with TRBJ1-2; the best D guess is TRBD1, with 5 bases matching. The CDR3 has the sequence CASSLQVGGYGYTF. The DNA reads as follows: TGTGCCAGCAGTTTACAGGTCGGGGGCTATGGCTACACCTTC.